The sequence of this T cell receptor beta chain was determined in a study of blood T cell repertoires in COVID-19. The ends were cut back, 4 bases at V and 1 base at J, with 5 bases in the middle. This CDR3 comprises 12 residues. Germline values: CDR1 MDHEN, CDR2 SYDVKM. TCRdb's copy holds only in-frame clones and misses some; the assay was immunoSEQ multiplex PCR. The sample holds roughly 90,000 clones; roughly 88% are singletons and the top ten take roughly 30%. This clone appeared once. The sequenced sample consisted of peripheral blood. This sequence joins TRBV28 and TRBJ2-7; no firm D call. The TCR originated in a woman older than 75 with active or convalescent COVID-19. The chain's CDR3 is CASSSGSYEQYF. Written as DNA, the CDR3 is TGTGCCAGCAGTTCAGGTTCCTACGAGCAGTACTTC.